This T cell receptor beta chain was captured by sequencing in a study of blood T cell repertoires in COVID-19. Study summary: Acute-phase and convalescent COVID-19 samples originated in the United States, Italy and Spain. The cDNA or gDNA used as material had been derived from T cells, B-cell-depleted T cells, or PBMCs.

The CDR3 is 13 residues long. Trimming took 2 bases from V and 4 from J, leaving 8 bases between them. The germline V gene encodes CDR1 MNHNS and CDR2 SASEGT. Authors' processing steps: Nucleated cell number was recorded as an estimate derived from reference gene primer amplification. Sequencing was performed with immunoSEQ multiplex PCR; in TCRdb, only in-frame clones are kept and a portion is missing. D and trimming come from the DNA, and the V and J calls and clone size come from that table. The data contain around 97,000 clones, roughly 82% of them seen just once; the ten biggest clones take up more than 10%.

The chain joins TRBV6-1 to TRBJ1-2; D remains ambiguous. Specimen: peripheral blood. This receptor was obtained from a human donor in a cohort sampled during active COVID-19. The DNA of the CDR3 is TGTGCCAGCAGTGAAAACATTCGCTATGGCTACACCTTC. It encodes CASSENIRYGYTF.